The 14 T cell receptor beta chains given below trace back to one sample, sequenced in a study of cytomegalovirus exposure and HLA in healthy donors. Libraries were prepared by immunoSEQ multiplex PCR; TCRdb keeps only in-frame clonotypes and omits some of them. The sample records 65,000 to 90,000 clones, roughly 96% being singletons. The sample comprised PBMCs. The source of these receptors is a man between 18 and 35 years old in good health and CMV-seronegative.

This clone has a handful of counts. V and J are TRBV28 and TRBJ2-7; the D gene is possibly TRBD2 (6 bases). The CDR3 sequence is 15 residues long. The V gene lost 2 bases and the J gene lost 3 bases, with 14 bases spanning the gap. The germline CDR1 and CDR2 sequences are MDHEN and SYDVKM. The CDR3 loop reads CASSLGLGGYYEQYF. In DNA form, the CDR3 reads TGTGCCAGCAGTTTAGGTCTGGGAGGATACTACGAGCAGTACTTC. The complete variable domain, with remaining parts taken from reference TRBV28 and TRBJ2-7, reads DVKVTQSSRYLVKRTGEKVFLECVQDMDHENMFWYRQDPGLGLRLIYFSYDVKMKEKGDIPEGYSVSREKKERFSLILESASTNQTSMYLCASSLGLGGYYEQYFGPGTRLTVT.

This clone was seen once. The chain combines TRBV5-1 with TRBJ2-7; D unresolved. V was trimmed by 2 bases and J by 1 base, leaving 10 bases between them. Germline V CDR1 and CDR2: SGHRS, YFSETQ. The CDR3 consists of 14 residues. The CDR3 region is CASSFESLSYEQYF. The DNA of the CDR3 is TGCGCCAGCAGCTTCGAGTCCCTATCCTACGAGCAGTACTTC.

The CDR3 loop reads CASSQVTQSAASEVGYTF. Written as DNA, the CDR3 is TGCGCCAGCAGCCAAGTCACGCAGTCGGCGGCCTCAGAGGTCGGCTACACCTTC. The chain uses TRBV4-1 and TRBJ1-2; unclear D gene. The V end was cut by 1 base, the J end by 8 bases, with 26 bases between. The germline gives CDR1 MGHRA, CDR2 YSYEKL. The CDR3 length is 18 residues.

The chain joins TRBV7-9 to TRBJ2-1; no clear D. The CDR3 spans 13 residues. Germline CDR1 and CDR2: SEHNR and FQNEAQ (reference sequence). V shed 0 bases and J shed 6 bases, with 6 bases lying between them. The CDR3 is CASSLAHLNEQFF. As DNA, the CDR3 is TGTGCCAGCAGCTTAGCACACCTCAATGAGCAGTTCTTC. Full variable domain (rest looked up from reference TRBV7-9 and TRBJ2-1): DTGVSQNPRHKITKRGQNVTFRCDPISEHNRLYWYRQTLGQGPEFLTYFQNEAQLEKSRLLSDRFSAERPKGSFSTLEIQRTEQGDSAMYLCASSLAHLNEQFFGPGTRLTVL.

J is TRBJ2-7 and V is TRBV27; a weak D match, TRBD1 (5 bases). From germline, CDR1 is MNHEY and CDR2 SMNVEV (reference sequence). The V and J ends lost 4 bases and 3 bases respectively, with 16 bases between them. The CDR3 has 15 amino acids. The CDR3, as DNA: TGTGCCAGCAGTTCCCGGCCAGGGAATTTCTACGAGCAGTACTTC. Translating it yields CASSSRPGNFYEQYF.

The DNA of the CDR3 is TGTGCGATTCGCCGGGACAGGGGGTCTGGGGCCAACGTCCTGACTTTC. Amino acids: CAIRRDRGSGANVLTF. The chain carries TRBV30 and TRBJ2-6; TRBD1 matches 11 bases. CDR3 length equals 16 residues. Germline values: CDR1 GTSNPN, CDR2 SVGIG (reference sequence). Drawing the rest from reference TRBV30 and TRBJ2-6, the complete variable domain is SQTIHQWPATLVQPVGSPLSLECTVEGTSNPNLYWYRQAAGRGLQLLFYSVGIGQISSEVPQNLSASRPQDRQFILSSKKLLLSDSGFYLCAIRRDRGSGANVLTFGAGSRLTVL.

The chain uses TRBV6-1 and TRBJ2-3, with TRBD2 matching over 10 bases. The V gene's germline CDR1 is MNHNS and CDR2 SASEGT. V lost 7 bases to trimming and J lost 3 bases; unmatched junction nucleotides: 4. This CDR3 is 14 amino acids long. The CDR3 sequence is CASKGLADTDTQYF. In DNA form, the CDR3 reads TGTGCCAGCAAAGGACTAGCGGATACAGATACGCAGTATTTT.

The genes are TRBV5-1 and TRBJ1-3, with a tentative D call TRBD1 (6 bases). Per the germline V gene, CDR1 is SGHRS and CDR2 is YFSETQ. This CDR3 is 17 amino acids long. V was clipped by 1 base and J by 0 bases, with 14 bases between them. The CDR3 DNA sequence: TGCGCCAGCAGCTTGTCAGGGGCCCAAATCTCTGGAAACACCATATATTTT. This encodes CASSLSGAQISGNTIYF. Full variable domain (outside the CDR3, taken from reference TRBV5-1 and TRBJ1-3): KAGVTQTPRYLIKTRGQQVTLSCSPISGHRSVSWYQQTPGQGLQFLFEYFSETQRNKGNFPGRFSGRQFSNSRSEMNVSTLELGDSALYLCASSLSGAQISGNTIYFGEGSWLTVV.

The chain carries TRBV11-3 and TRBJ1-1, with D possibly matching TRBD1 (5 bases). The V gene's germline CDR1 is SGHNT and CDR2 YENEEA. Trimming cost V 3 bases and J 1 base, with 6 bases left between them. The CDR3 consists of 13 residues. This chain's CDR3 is CASSFGGNTEAFF. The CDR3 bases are TGTGCCAGCAGCTTCGGGGGGAACACTGAAGCTTTCTTT.

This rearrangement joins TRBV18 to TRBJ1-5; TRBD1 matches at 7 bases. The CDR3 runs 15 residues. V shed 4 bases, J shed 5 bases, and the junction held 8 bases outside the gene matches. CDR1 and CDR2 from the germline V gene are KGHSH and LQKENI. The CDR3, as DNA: TGTGCCAGCTCACAATCAACAGGGGATTATCAGCCCCAGCATTTT. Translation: CASSQSTGDYQPQHF.

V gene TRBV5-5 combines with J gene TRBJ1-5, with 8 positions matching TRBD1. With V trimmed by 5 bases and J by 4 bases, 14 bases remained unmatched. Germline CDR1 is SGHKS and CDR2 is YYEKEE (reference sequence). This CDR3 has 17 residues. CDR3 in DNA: TGTGCCAGCAGTCCAAATCCGGGACAGGTGTGGAATCAGCCCCAGCATTTT. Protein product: CASSPNPGQVWNQPQHF.

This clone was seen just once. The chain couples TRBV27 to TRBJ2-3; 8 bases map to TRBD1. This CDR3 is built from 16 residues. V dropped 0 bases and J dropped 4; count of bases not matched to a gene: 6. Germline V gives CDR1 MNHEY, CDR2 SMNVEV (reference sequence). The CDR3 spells CASSLSAGGRADTQYF. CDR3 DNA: TGTGCCAGCAGTTTATCCGCAGGGGGCAGAGCAGATACGCAGTATTTT.

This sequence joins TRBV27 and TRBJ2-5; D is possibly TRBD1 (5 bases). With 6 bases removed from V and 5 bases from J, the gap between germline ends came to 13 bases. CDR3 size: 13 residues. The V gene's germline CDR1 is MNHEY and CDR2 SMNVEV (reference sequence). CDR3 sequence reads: CASRSTVMETQYF. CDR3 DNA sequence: TGTGCCAGCAGGTCGACAGTGATGGAGACCCAGTACTTC.

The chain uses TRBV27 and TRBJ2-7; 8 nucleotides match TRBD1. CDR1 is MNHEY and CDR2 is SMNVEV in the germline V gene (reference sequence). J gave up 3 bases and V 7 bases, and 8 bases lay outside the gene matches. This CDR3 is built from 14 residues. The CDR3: CASKKDREVYEQYF. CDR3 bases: TGTGCCAGCAAAAAGGACAGGGAGGTCTACGAGCAGTACTTC.